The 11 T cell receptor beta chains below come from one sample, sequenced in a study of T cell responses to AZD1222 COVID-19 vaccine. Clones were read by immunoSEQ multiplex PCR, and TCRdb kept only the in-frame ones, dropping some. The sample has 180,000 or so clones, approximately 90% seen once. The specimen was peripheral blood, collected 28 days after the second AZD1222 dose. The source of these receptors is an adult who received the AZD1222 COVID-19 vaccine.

The CDR3 nucleotides are TGTGCCAGCAGCTTAGCGTGGCAGCAGCGGGGCGTCTACAATGAGCAGTTCTTC. Protein sequence: CASSLAWQQRGVYNEQFF. The chain employs TRBV7-2 and TRBJ2-1, with TRBD2 identical over 7 bases. Germline CDR1 and CDR2: SGHTA and FQGNSA. V shed 0 bases and J 3 bases; nucleotides not matched to a gene: 11. The CDR3 is 18 amino acids.

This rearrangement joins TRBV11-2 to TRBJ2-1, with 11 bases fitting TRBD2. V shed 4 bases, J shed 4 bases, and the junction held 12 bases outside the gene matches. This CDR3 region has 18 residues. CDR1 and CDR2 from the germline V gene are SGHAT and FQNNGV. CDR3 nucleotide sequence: TGTGCCAGCAGCTCTACTCTAGCGGGAGGTGGGGGTTACAATGAGCAGTTCTTC. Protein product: CASSSTLAGGGGYNEQFF.

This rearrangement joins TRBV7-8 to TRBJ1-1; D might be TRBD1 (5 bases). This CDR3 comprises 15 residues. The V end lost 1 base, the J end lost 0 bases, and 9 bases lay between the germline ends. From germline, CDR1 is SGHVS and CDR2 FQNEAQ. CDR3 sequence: CASSLDRQLNTEAFF. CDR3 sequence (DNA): TGTGCCAGCAGCTTAGACCGACAGTTGAACACTGAAGCTTTCTTT.

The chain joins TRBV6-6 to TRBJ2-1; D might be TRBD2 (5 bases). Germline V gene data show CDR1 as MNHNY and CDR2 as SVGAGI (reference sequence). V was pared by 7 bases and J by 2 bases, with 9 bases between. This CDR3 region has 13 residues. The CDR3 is CASTKTTYNEQFF. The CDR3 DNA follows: TGTGCCAGCACCAAGACTACCTACAATGAGCAGTTCTTC.

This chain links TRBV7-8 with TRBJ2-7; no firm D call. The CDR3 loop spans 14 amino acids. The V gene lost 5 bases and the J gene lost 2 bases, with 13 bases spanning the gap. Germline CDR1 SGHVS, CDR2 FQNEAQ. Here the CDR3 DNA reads TGTGCCAGCAGCACATGGTCGGCACCCTACGAGCAGTACTTC. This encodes CASSTWSAPYEQYF. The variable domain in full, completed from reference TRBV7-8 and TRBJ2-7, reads GAGVSQSPRYKVAKRGQDVALRCDPISGHVSLFWYQQALGQGPEFLTYFQNEAQLDKSGLPSDRFFAERPEGSVSTLKIQRTQQEDSAVYLCASSTWSAPYEQYFGPGTRLTVT.

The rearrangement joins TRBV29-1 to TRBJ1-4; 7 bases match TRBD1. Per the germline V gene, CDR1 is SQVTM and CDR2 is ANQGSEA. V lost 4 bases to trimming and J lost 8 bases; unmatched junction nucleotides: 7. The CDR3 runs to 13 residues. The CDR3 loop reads CSVGRQGREKLFF. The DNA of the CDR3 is TGCAGCGTTGGTAGACAGGGAAGGGAAAAACTGTTTTTT.

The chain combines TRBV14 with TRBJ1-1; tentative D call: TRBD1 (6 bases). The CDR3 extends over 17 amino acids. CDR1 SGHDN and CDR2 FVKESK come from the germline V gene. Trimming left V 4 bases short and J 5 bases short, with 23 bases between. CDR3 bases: TGTGCCAGCAGCCCACTTCCTGGGATAGGGGGGCGGACTGAAGCTTTCTTT. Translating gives CASSPLPGIGGRTEAFF.

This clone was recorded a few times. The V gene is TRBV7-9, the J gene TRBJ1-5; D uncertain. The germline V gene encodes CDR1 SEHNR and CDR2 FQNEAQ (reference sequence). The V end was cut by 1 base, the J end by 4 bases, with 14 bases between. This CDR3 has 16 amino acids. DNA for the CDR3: TGTGCCAGCAGCTTAGGAGCTGGGGAGGGAAATCAGCCCCAGCATTTT. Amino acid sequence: CASSLGAGEGNQPQHF.

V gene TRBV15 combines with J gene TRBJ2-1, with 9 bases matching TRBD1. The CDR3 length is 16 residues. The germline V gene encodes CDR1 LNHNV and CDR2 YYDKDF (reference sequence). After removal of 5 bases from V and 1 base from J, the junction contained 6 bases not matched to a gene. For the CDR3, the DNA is TGTGCCACCAGCCAAGGGACAGGGCGATCCTACAATGAGCAGTTCTTC. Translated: CATSQGTGRSYNEQFF.

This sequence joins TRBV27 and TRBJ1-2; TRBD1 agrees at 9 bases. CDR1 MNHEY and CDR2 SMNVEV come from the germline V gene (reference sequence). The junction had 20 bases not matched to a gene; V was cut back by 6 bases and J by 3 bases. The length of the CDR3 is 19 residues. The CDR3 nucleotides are TGTGCCAGCAGGGCCACCTACAGGGGGCTATTAAGGCTCGACTATGGCTACACCTTC. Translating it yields CASRATYRGLLRLDYGYTF.

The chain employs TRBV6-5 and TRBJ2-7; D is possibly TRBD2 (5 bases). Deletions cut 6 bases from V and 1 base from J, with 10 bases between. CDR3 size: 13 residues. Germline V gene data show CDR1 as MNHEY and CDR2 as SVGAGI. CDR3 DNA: TGTGCCAGCAGGAGGACTGGGTCCTACGAGCAGTACTTC. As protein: CASRRTGSYEQYF.